The 31 T cell receptor beta chains below all came from one sample that was sequenced in a study of control samples from healthy donors and cancer patients. Assay used: immunoSEQ multiplex PCR; TCRdb lists only in-frame clones, some missing. Here the sample spans 45,000 to 60,000 clones, around 90% being singletons. The sequencing sample was made of PBMCs. The origin of the receptors is a man in his sixties with head and neck cancer.

The V gene is TRBV6-5, the J gene TRBJ2-2; TRBD1 is a possible D gene (6 bases). V lost 2 bases, J lost 10 bases, and 11 bases lay in between. The CDR3 is made up of 13 amino acids. The germline gives CDR1 MNHEY, CDR2 SVGAGI. CDR3 sequence reads: CASSYGAGVELFF. CDR3 nucleotides: TGTGCCAGCAGTTACGGGGCAGGGGTGGAGCTGTTTTTT.

V is TRBV11-2 and J is TRBJ2-1; either TRBD1 or TRBD2 may supply D (6 bases each). Trimming pared 0 bases from V and 1 base from J, leaving 10 bases between. This CDR3 contains 16 residues. CDR1 SGHAT and CDR2 FQNNGV come from the germline V gene. The CDR3: CASSLEWGASYNEQFF. The CDR3 nucleotides read TGTGCCAGCAGCTTAGAATGGGGGGCATCCTACAATGAGCAGTTCTTC.

The rearrangement uses TRBV3-1 (or the pseudogene TRBV3-2) and TRBJ2-5; perhaps D is TRBD1 or TRBD2 (5 bases each). The CDR3 is made up of 14 amino acids. Germline CDR1 LGHDT, CDR2 YNNKEL (reference sequence). Trimming left V 3 bases short and J 4 bases short, with 12 bases between. CDR3 coding DNA: TGTGCCAGCAGCCAGGGACGGTTTCCAGAGACCCAGTACTTC. Amino acids: CASSQGRFPETQYF.

The chain employs TRBV10-2 and TRBJ2-7, with D perhaps matching TRBD1 (5 bases). The CDR3 is 13 amino acids. The V and J ends lost 3 bases and 5 bases respectively, with 11 bases between them. Per the germline V gene, CDR1 is WSHSY and CDR2 is SAAADI. The CDR3 region is CASSDQGRDEQYF. CDR3 DNA sequence: TGCGCCAGCAGTGACCAGGGAAGGGACGAGCAGTACTTC.

The V call is TRBV27, the J call TRBJ1-6; a weak D match, TRBD1 (5 bases). V was trimmed by 3 bases and J by 7 bases, leaving 10 bases between them. The germline CDR1 and CDR2 sequences are MNHEY and SMNVEV (reference sequence). The CDR3 has 14 residues. CDR3 in DNA: TGTGCCAGCAGTTTCCGGGGGGGAAATTCACCCCTCCACTTT. Translation: CASSFRGGNSPLHF.

This chain joins TRBV10-3 and TRBJ1-5; D unresolved. V lost 3 bases, J lost 2 bases, and 5 bases lay in between. Germline lookup yields CDR1 ENHRY and CDR2 SYGVKD. This CDR3 region has 13 residues. The CDR3 region has the DNA TGTGCCATCAGTGACACAGGCAATCAGCCCCAGCATTTT. Translation: CAISDTGNQPQHF.

The rearrangement joins TRBV5-8 to TRBJ1-2; possible D gene TRBD1, 5 bases. CDR3 length: 14 residues. V was cut by 0 bases and J by 8 bases, with 14 bases left in between. Looked up from germline, CDR1 is SGHTS and CDR2 is YDEGEE. The CDR3, as DNA: TGTGCCAGCAGCTTGGATGCAGGGTTTGGCGGCTACACCTTC. Protein: CASSLDAGFGGYTF.

This chain connects TRBV9 to TRBJ1-5; no definite D call. This CDR3 contains 10 residues. Germline CDR1 reads SGDLS; CDR2 reads YYNGEE. V gave up 6 bases and J gave up 6 bases, with 4 bases separating them. The CDR3 region has the DNA TGTGCCAGCATGGGTCAGCCCCAGCATTTT. Translation: CASMGQPQHF. The variable domain in full, with the rest retrieved from reference TRBV9 and TRBJ1-5, is DSGVTQTPKHLITATGQRVTLRCSPRSGDLSVYWYQQSLDQGLQFLIQYYNGEERAKGNILERFSAQQFPDLHSELNLSSLELGDSALYFCASMGQPQHFGDGTRLSIL.

This clone was picked up a small number of times. The V call is TRBV4-3, the J call TRBJ2-7; 8 bases map to TRBD2. Germline V lookup: CDR1 LGHNA, CDR2 YSLEER. The CDR3 covers 15 residues. The V and J ends lost 2 bases and 6 bases, in that order; junction bases with no gene match: 9. Here the CDR3 reads CASSQTRGGLREQYF. The CDR3 region has the DNA TGCGCCAGCAGCCAAACCCGGGGGGGCCTTCGCGAGCAGTACTTC.

The chain employs TRBV6-6 and TRBJ1-4, with a tentative D call TRBD1 (6 bases). Trimming cost V 7 bases and J 10 bases, with 19 bases left between them. Germline values: CDR1 MNHNY, CDR2 SVGAGI (reference sequence). The CDR3 extends over 14 amino acids. This CDR3 is CASIEGGGGGKLFF. CDR3 in DNA: TGTGCCAGCATCGAAGGAGGGGGAGGCGGAAAACTGTTTTTT.

The chain links TRBV30 to TRBJ2-1; D remains unclear. The CDR3 sequence is 16 residues long. CDR1 is GTSNPN, CDR2 SVGIG, per germline (reference sequence). Trimming pared 4 bases from V and 0 bases from J, leaving 16 bases between. The CDR3, as DNA: TGTGCCTGGACTAACGATATCGCCGCCTCCTACAATGAGCAGTTCTTC. The encoded protein is CAWTNDIAASYNEQFF.

The CDR3 region has the DNA TGTGCCAGCTCACCCCTCGGGGGAGCCACCGGGGAGCTGTTTTTT. Translation: CASSPLGGATGELFF. The chain employs TRBV18 and TRBJ2-2; D might be TRBD2 (6 bases). With 3 bases removed from V and 4 bases from J, the gap between germline ends came to 12 bases. This CDR3 contains 15 residues. Germline lookup yields CDR1 KGHSH and CDR2 LQKENI.

The genes are TRBV9 and TRBJ1-5, with D possibly being TRBD1 (5 bases). With 3 bases removed from V and 6 bases from J, the gap between germline ends came to 34 bases. Germline-derived CDR1 and CDR2 are SGDLS and YYNGEE. CDR3 length: 21 amino acids. This chain's CDR3 is CASSAIVWGTGRSGACQPQHF. For the CDR3, the DNA is TGTGCCAGCAGCGCAATTGTCTGGGGGACTGGAAGATCCGGGGCTTGTCAGCCCCAGCATTTT. Drawing the rest from reference TRBV9 and TRBJ1-5, the complete variable domain is DSGVTQTPKHLITATGQRVTLRCSPRSGDLSVYWYQQSLDQGLQFLIQYYNGEERAKGNILERFSAQQFPDLHSELNLSSLELGDSALYFCASSAIVWGTGRSGACQPQHFGDGTRLSIL.

This clone was seen more than once but under ten times. The chain carries TRBV20-1 and TRBJ1-2; no clear D gene. This CDR3 spans 10 amino acids. V shed 7 bases and J shed 8 bases, with 11 bases lying between them. Germline V gene sequence: CDR1 DFQATT, CDR2 SNEGSKA (reference sequence). The CDR3 reads CSVQTRGYTF. CDR3 in DNA: TGCAGTGTCCAGACGCGCGGCTACACCTTC.

In its sample, this clone was seen once. V gene TRBV3-1 (or the pseudogene TRBV3-2) combines with J gene TRBJ2-3; TRBD2 might be the D (5 bases). The germline V gene encodes CDR1 LGHDT and CDR2 YNNKEL (reference sequence). This CDR3 is 15 amino acids long. Trimming shortened V by 0 bases and J by 3 bases, and 10 bases separated the two germline ends. Written as DNA, the CDR3 is TGTGCCAGCAGCCAAGACCGAGGCGGGACAGATACGCAGTATTTT. Amino acids: CASSQDRGGTDTQYF.

V gene TRBV7-2 combines with J gene TRBJ2-2; tentatively, D is TRBD1 or TRBD2 (5 bases each). Deletions cut 1 base from V and 4 bases from J, with 10 bases between. Germline loops: CDR1 SGHTA, CDR2 FQGNSA. This CDR3 comprises 15 residues. CDR3 nucleotides: TGTGCCAGCAGCTTAGAGTGGGGGACCACCGGGGAGCTGTTTTTT. Residues: CASSLEWGTTGELFF.

J is TRBJ1-6 and V is TRBV14; weak D call: TRBD1 (6 bases). Trimming removed 4 bases from V and 7 bases from J, with 8 bases in between. There are 13 residues in the CDR3. Germline loops: CDR1 SGHDN, CDR2 FVKESK. The CDR3 reads CASSRTENSPLHF. For the CDR3, the DNA is TGTGCCAGCAGCCGGACAGAGAATTCACCCCTCCACTTT.

The V call is TRBV6-5, the J call TRBJ2-7; weak D call: TRBD1 (6 bases). V dropped 7 bases and J dropped 5 bases, with 15 bases sitting between them. Germline loops: CDR1 MNHEY, CDR2 SVGAGI. CDR3 length: 13 residues. CDR3 DNA sequence: TGTGCCAGCATCCACAGGGTTTGCCACGAGCAGTACTTC. Its translation: CASIHRVCHEQYF.

This rearrangement joins TRBV19 to TRBJ1-2; D is perhaps TRBD1 (5 bases). Germline V gene lookup returns CDR1 LNHDA and CDR2 SQIVND (reference sequence). Trimming pared 6 bases from V and 3 bases from J, leaving 17 bases between. The CDR3 extends over 15 amino acids. CDR3 sequence reads: CASSVRARDDYGYTF. The CDR3, as DNA: TGTGCCAGTAGCGTGCGCGCCAGGGATGACTATGGCTACACCTTC.

The rearrangement joins TRBV19 to TRBJ1-2; D not certain. Germline V lookup: CDR1 LNHDA, CDR2 SQIVND (reference sequence). V lost 6 bases and J lost 4, with 18 bases in between. The CDR3 totals 15 residues. The CDR3 nucleotides read TGTGCCAGTAGGGCCAGCCCGTCCCTCTTCTATGGCTACACCTTC. Translation: CASRASPSLFYGYTF. The full variable domain, completed using reference TRBV19 and TRBJ1-2, is DGGITQSPKYLFRKEGQNVTLSCEQNLNHDAMYWYRQDPGQGLRLIYYSQIVNDFQKGDIAEGYSVSREKKESFPLTVTSAQKNPTAFYLCASRASPSLFYGYTFGSGTRLTVV.

V gene TRBV5-1 combines with J gene TRBJ2-7; 11 nucleotides line up with TRBD1. Germline assignment: CDR1 SGHRS and CDR2 YFSETQ. After removal of 0 bases from V and 2 bases from J, the junction contained 4 bases not matched to a gene. The CDR3 length is 16 residues. CDR3 DNA sequence: TGCGCCAGCAGCTTGGGGACAGGGGGCTTTACCTACGAGCAGTACTTC. It specifies CASSLGTGGFTYEQYF.

J is TRBJ2-1 and V is TRBV11-3, with TRBD2 as a possible D gene (5 bases). V shed 5 bases and J shed 6 bases, with 20 bases lying between them. This CDR3 has 16 amino acids. Germline loops: CDR1 SGHNT, CDR2 YENEEA. In DNA, the CDR3 is TGTGCCAGCAGCCCCGGAAAATCGACTAATCCCAATGAGCAGTTCTTC. It codes for CASSPGKSTNPNEQFF.

This clone was counted only a few times. This chain connects TRBV18 to TRBJ2-7, with 7 bases matching TRBD1. CDR3 length equals 14 residues. V trimming: 4 bases; J trimming: 4 bases; junction bases outside the gene matches: 7. Germline lookup yields CDR1 KGHSH and CDR2 LQKENI. CDR3 nucleotide sequence: TGTGCCAGCTCACGAGGGGACAGCCTTTACGAGCAGTACTTC. It is translated as CASSRGDSLYEQYF. Supplemented by reference TRBV18 and TRBJ2-7, the full variable domain reads NAGVMQNPRHLVRRRGQEARLRCSPMKGHSHVYWYRQLPEEGLKFMVYLQKENIIDESGMPKERFSAEFPKEGPSILRIQQVVRGDSAAYFCASSRGDSLYEQYFGPGTRLTVT.

The J gene is TRBJ1-4, the V gene TRBV27; 9 bases are shared with TRBD1. Losses at the gene ends were 6 bases for V and 0 bases for J; bases not matched to a gene: 8. This CDR3 region has 17 residues. Germline CDR1 reads MNHEY; CDR2 reads SMNVEV (reference sequence). DNA of the CDR3: TGTGCCAGCAGGAGGACAGGGGCGACATCAACTAATGAAAAACTGTTTTTT. It specifies CASRRTGATSTNEKLFF. The full variable domain, completed using reference TRBV27 and TRBJ1-4, is EAQVTQNPRYLITVTGKKLTVTCSQNMNHEYMSWYRQDPGLGLRQIYYSMNVEVTDKGDVPEGYKVSRKEKRNFPLILESPSPNQTSLYFCASRRTGATSTNEKLFFGSGTQLSVL.

The chain uses TRBV5-8 and TRBJ2-2, with TRBD2 as a possible D gene (6 bases). Germline lookup yields CDR1 SGHTS and CDR2 YDEGEE. V lost 0 bases and J 0 bases, leaving 9 bases between the germline ends. The CDR3 length is 16 residues. The CDR3: CASSLVGGANTGELFF. CDR3 bases: TGTGCCAGCAGCTTGGTGGGGGGAGCGAACACCGGGGAGCTGTTTTTT.

The chain combines TRBV7-3 with TRBJ2-3; D gene ambiguous. Trimming removed 8 bases at V and 4 bases at J, with 16 bases between. Per the germline V gene, CDR1 is SGHTA and CDR2 is FQGTGA. This CDR3 spans 14 amino acids. CDR3 amino acids: CASLDLASPDTQYF. The CDR3 nucleotides read TGTGCCAGCCTCGACCTGGCCTCTCCAGATACGCAGTATTTT.

The rearrangement joins TRBV6-5 to TRBJ2-3; 12 nucleotides agree with TRBD1. V lost 6 bases to trimming and J lost 8 bases; unmatched junction nucleotides: 9. The CDR3 sequence is 15 residues long. Germline-derived CDR1 and CDR2 are MNHEY and SVGAGI. The CDR3 bases are TGTGCCAGCAGACCGGGACAGGGGGCCGCTAGTACGCAGTATTTT. This codes for CASRPGQGAASTQYF.

V usage is TRBV19 and J usage is TRBJ2-3; 7 bases align to TRBD1. From germline, CDR1 is LNHDA and CDR2 SQIVND (reference sequence). V lost 4 bases to trimming and J lost 2 bases; unmatched junction nucleotides: 6. This CDR3 comprises 15 residues. CDR3 residues: CASSNWDSATDTQYF. In nucleotides, the CDR3 is TGTGCCAGTAGTAATTGGGACAGCGCCACAGATACGCAGTATTTT.

This clone has just a few counts. This chain joins TRBV11-2 and TRBJ2-1; 9 bases are a match to TRBD2. There are 15 residues in the CDR3. Germline loops: CDR1 SGHAT, CDR2 FQNNGV. V dropped 1 base and J dropped 8; count of bases not matched to a gene: 6. The CDR3 reads CASSLGGRAGYEQFF. In nucleotides, the CDR3 is TGTGCCAGCAGCTTAGGCGGGAGGGCAGGGTATGAGCAGTTCTTC.

The chain recombines TRBV9 with TRBJ2-5; 12 positions agree with TRBD2. Germline values: CDR1 SGDLS, CDR2 YYNGEE. The V and J ends lost 0 bases and 5 bases, in that order; junction bases with no gene match: 2. This CDR3 has 15 residues. The CDR3 protein is CASSVVGLAGETQYF. The CDR3, as DNA: TGTGCCAGCAGCGTAGTTGGACTAGCGGGGGAGACCCAGTACTTC.

This rearrangement joins TRBV10-3 to TRBJ1-1; no definite D call. The CDR3 extends over 14 amino acids. The germline V gene encodes CDR1 ENHRY and CDR2 SYGVKD. V dropped 3 bases and J dropped 4 bases, with 12 bases sitting between them. The CDR3 DNA reads TGTGCCATCAGTGATGTCCCTCGGACCACTGAAGCTTTCTTT. Protein product: CAISDVPRTTEAFF.